These T cell receptor beta chains were read from a single sample in a study of ipilimumab plus nivolumab after autologous stem cell transplantation. This table comes from immunoSEQ multiplex PCR, and its TCRdb copy is limited to in-frame clones, with some not included. The sample lists around 84,000 clones; 75% to 85% were seen once. The starting material was PBMCs, obtained in a trial of ipilimumab plus nivolumab as post-transplant consolidation. The origin of the receptors is a male donor with diffuse large B-cell lymphoma. Each CDR3 is given with its conserved first and last residue. The D gene is left open where the match is weak. Rows give clone size only sometimes, using once, few, many, or a class for an expanded clone.

>NA|NA|TRBJ1-3|TRBV6-1
CASSTQGSGNTIYF
TGTGCCAGCAGTACCCAGGGGTCGGGAAACACCATATATTTT
>NA|few|TRBJ1-1|TRBV5-1
CASSAGARENEAFF
TGCGCCAGCAGCGCAGGGGCGAGGGAAAATGAAGCTTTCTTT
>NA|NA|TRBJ2-7|TRBV18
CASSPPSSYEQYF
TGTGCCAGCTCACCACCGAGCTCCTACGAGCAGTACTTC
>NA|NA|TRBJ2-5|TRBV6-5
CASSPPRSRQYF
TGTGCCAGCAGTCCTCCCCGATCGCGGCAGTACTTC
>NA|NA|TRBJ2-5|TRBV18
CASSPGQTETQYF
TGTGCCAGCTCACCTGGACAGACTGAGACCCAGTACTTC
>NA|NA|TRBJ1-3|TRBV18
CASSPPLRVGNTIYF
TGTGCCAGCTCACCACCTTTGAGGGTTGGAAACACCATATATTTT
>TRBD1|NA|TRBJ1-2|TRBV5-4
CASSQERGRNYGYTF
TGTGCCAGCAGCCAAGAGAGGGGGCGCAACTATGGCTACACCTTC
>TRBD1|NA|TRBJ1-4|TRBV5-1
CASSLEGTGNEKLFF
TGCGCCAGCAGCTTGGAAGGGACAGGAAATGAAAAACTGTTTTTT
>NA|NA|TRBJ1-1|TRBV6-5
CASTPDGGRTEAFF
TGTGCCAGCACCCCTGACGGAGGGAGGACTGAAGCTTTCTTT
>NA|NA|TRBJ2-4|TRBV7-8
CASSLGWTVQAKNIQYF
TGTGCCAGCAGCTTAGGCTGGACAGTCCAAGCCAAAAACATTCAGTACTTC
>TRBD2|once|TRBJ2-7|TRBV6-1
CASSAERGASYEQYF
TGTGCCAGCAGTGCCGAGCGGGGGGCCTCCTACGAGCAGTACTTC
>NA|NA|TRBJ1-6|TRBV6-1
CASSERGKGSPLHF
TGTGCCAGCAGTGAAAGGGGAAAGGGATCACCCCTCCACTTT
>NA|NA|TRBJ1-5|TRBV7-8
CASSLTGPQPQHF
TGTGCCAGCAGCCTGACGGGCCCTCAGCCCCAGCATTTT
>NA|NA|TRBJ1-3|TRBV4-1
CASSQVISSGNTIYF
TGCGCCAGCAGCCAAGTGATTTCCTCTGGAAACACCATATATTTT
>NA|medium-sized|TRBJ2-7|TRBV7-9
CASSLLGEAPEDEQYF
TGTGCCAGCAGCTTACTCGGGGAAGCGCCTGAGGACGAGCAGTACTTC
>NA|NA|TRBJ2-1|TRBV29-1
CSVVQGKGNEQFF
TGCAGCGTTGTTCAGGGGAAGGGGAATGAGCAGTTCTTC
>NA|NA|TRBJ2-5|TRBV18
CASSPRRQETQYF
TGTGCCAGCTCACCACGGAGGCAGGAGACCCAGTACTTC
>TRBD1|NA|TRBJ1-6|TRBV19
CASRQGLGSPLHF
TGTGCCAGTCGACAGGGGCTTGGTTCACCCCTCCACTTT
>NA|NA|TRBJ2-6|TRBV15
CATSFPTRGGANVLTF
TGTGCCACCAGCTTTCCTACTCGGGGAGGGGCCAACGTCCTGACTTTC
>NA|few|TRBJ1-3|TRBV5-5
CASSWLGAGNTIYF
TGTGCCAGCAGCTGGTTGGGGGCCGGAAACACCATATATTTT
>NA|NA|TRBJ1-3|TRBV4-3
CASSQESSSGNTIYF
TGCGCCAGCAGCCAAGAATCAAGCTCTGGAAACACCATATATTTT
>NA|NA|TRBJ2-2|TRBV21-1
CASSKGGGGWTNRELFF
TGTGCCAGCAGCAAAGGAGGGGGAGGGTGGACGAATAGGGAGCTGTTTTTT
>NA|NA|TRBJ2-5|TRBV13
CASSYQGGQSGTQYF
TGTGCCAGCAGCTATCAGGGGGGGCAATCAGGGACCCAGTACTTC
>TRBD2|NA|TRBJ2-7|TRBV7-2
CASSLLAIARYEQYF
TGTGCCAGCAGCCTACTAGCGATCGCCCGCTACGAGCAGTACTTC
>NA|few|TRBJ1-6|TRBV12-5
CASGLENSPLHF
TGTGCTAGTGGTTTGGAGAATTCACCCCTCCACTTT
>NA|NA|TRBJ1-1|TRBV6-5
CASSYRTISNTEAFF
TGTGCCAGCAGTTACCGTACGATCTCGAACACTGAAGCTTTCTTT
>TRBD1|NA|TRBJ1-2|TRBV4-1
CASSQGGGGFDIGFGYTF
TGCGCCAGCAGCCAAGGGGGAGGGGGCTTCGACATAGGGTTTGGCTACACCTTC
>TRBD2|NA|TRBJ2-1|TRBV7-9
CASSLGLADDEQFF
TGTGCCAGCAGTTTGGGACTAGCGGATGACGAGCAGTTCTTC
>NA|few|TRBJ2-5|TRBV10-3
CATTQTGGQETQYF
TGTGCCACCACCCAGACTGGCGGGCAAGAGACCCAGTACTTC
>NA|once|TRBJ2-1|TRBV2
CASSESGLSYNEQFF
TGTGCCAGCAGTGAAAGTGGCCTCTCCTACAATGAGCAGTTCTTC
>TRBD2|NA|TRBJ2-3|TRBV2
CASSASGGPTDTQYF
TGTGCCAGCAGTGCTAGCGGGGGGCCCACAGATACGCAGTATTTT
>TRBD1|NA|TRBJ2-5|TRBV5-4
CASSFSGTGKETQYF
TGTGCCAGCAGCTTCTCCGGGACAGGAAAAGAGACCCAGTACTTC
>TRBD1|few|TRBJ1-5|TRBV30
CAWSPLTGDQPQHF
TGTGCCTGGAGTCCGCTAACAGGGGATCAGCCCCAGCATTTT
>NA|NA|TRBJ1-3|TRBV7-9
CASSPDAGNTIYF
TGTGCCAGCAGCCCGGACGCAGGAAACACCATATATTTT
>NA|NA|TRBJ1-2|TRBV7-8
CASSLGTTGYGYTF
TGTGCCAGCAGCTTGGGGACCACAGGGTATGGCTACACCTTC
>NA|NA|TRBJ2-5|TRBV5-1
CASSLFGQGRETQYF
TGCGCCAGCAGCTTGTTCGGGCAGGGTCGCGAGACCCAGTACTTC
>TRBD1|NA|TRBJ1-2|TRBV5-6
CASSLLAGQGDRYGYTF
TGTGCCAGCAGCTTGTTGGCGGGACAGGGGGATCGTTATGGCTACACCTTC
>NA|NA|TRBJ2-7|TRBV30
CAWSATTWDEQYF
TGTGCCTGGAGCGCGACTACCTGGGACGAGCAGTACTTC
>NA|NA|TRBJ1-2|TRBV7-6
CASSASSGGYTF
TGTGCCAGCAGCGCTAGTTCGGGGGGCTACACCTTC
>TRBD1|few|TRBJ2-1|TRBV5-3
CARSRSAGGLSYNEQFF
TGTGCCAGAAGCCGGTCGGCAGGGGGCCTCTCCTACAATGAGCAGTTCTTC
>NA|NA|TRBJ1-2|TRBV20-1
CSAHADYGYTF
TGCAGTGCTCACGCTGACTATGGCTACACCTTC